This T cell receptor beta chain was identified during a study of shared clonotypes between healthy human individuals. General study findings and limits: Around 5% of naive CD4 clonotypes were common to several donors. Generally, naive subsets came out with larger estimated richness than memory subsets. Clonotypes which were not shared had lower generation probabilities than clonotypes that all four donors shared.

On sorted subsets, replicate PCRs used 150 to 250 ng DNA, or about 30,000 T cell genomes. TCRdb's table, derived via immunoSEQ multiplex PCR, lists solely in-frame clones and lacks some. The top ten clones hold about 0.06% of a sample with under 600,000 clones, less than 98% of them seen once. Concerning this clone itself: Its specificity is not known.

This clonotype was sampled from a woman aged 30 to 39 in good health. The sample comprised naive CD4+ T cells sorted from blood. The subset is: CD45RA+ positively selected.

The CDR3 nucleotides are TGTGCCAGCAGCTTGGTAGCCCAATATGGCTACACCTTC. Amino acid sequence: CASSLVAQYGYTF. The chain recombines TRBV5-6 with TRBJ1-2; D gene unclear. Looked up from germline, CDR1 is SGHDT and CDR2 is YYEEEE. Trimming shortened V by 0 bases and J by 5 bases, and 8 bases separated the two germline ends. The CDR3 has 13 amino acids.